This paragraph covers one T cell receptor (beta chain) sequence. This clonotype was observed once. Its antigen target is currently unknown. No base qualities exist here, and no much larger clone lies one base off it. Evidence from a single read is weak. Sequencing took place on an Illumina HiSeq 2500. Quantitative 5'-RACE with molecular barcodes was used to prepare TCR beta libraries. Per the authors' processing: To identify disease-linked TCR variants, a new computational method was used, one built on a probabilistic model of VDJ rearrangement. The public sequencing data were trimmed at Q25 with fastp and processed into clonotypes with MiXCR by TCRdb, which kept only in-frame beta chains. Every CDR3 protein is listed once, alongside the most common genes and DNA of its rows. The V and J calls were not made by the authors but by TCRdb's processing. This sample comprises a few hundred thousand distinct CDR3 sequences, about 18% of them detected only once. Over 25% of the sample rests with the top ten.

Reading the germline V gene gives CDR1 SGHRS and CDR2 YFSETQ. Taken from cysteine to phenylalanine, the CDR3 has 16 residues. Just the 48-base CDR3 DNA is kept, in frame starting at base 1. V gives up 0 bases and J gives up 0 bases, and the segment between their germline ends measures 11 bases. This sample was included in a study of CD8 T cells in ankylosing spondylitis (dated by TCRdb to the late 2010s). A note on the overall study: The study profiled T cell receptor beta repertoires in healthy donors and ankylosing spondylitis patients to find disease-linked TCR variants. The full study cohort was made up of 25 ankylosing spondylitis patients and about a hundred healthy donors. Samples of peripheral blood were taken, and for ankylosing spondylitis patients, synovial fluid was collected as well.

Broader findings and caveats from the paper: Some of the motif variants had been reported before in the synovial fluid and blood of reactive arthritis patients, a finding that suggests common disease-initiation mechanisms. The disease-linked clones were reported as significantly enriched in matched synovial fluid samples from ankylosing spondylitis patients. A CD8+ phenotype was shown by the disease-linked clones, which were found at relatively low frequencies in peripheral blood. A TCR beta motif of about 8 highly homologous amino acid variants appeared characteristic of blood from ankylosing spondylitis patients.

This receptor was taken from a male donor with ankylosing spondylitis or in good health (not recorded which). Specimen: blood, either unsorted or a sorted T cell fraction (not recorded which). The sequence links TRBV5-1 to TRBJ2-3; no D gene can be assigned with confidence. Read as DNA, the sequence is TGCGCCAGCAGCTTGGGGGTCGGAGAGAGCACAGATACGCAGTATTTT. This codes for CASSLGVGESTDTQYF.